Below are 18 T cell receptor beta chains sequenced from a single sample in a study of T cell responses to AZD1222 COVID-19 vaccine. This table comes from immunoSEQ multiplex PCR, and its TCRdb copy is limited to in-frame clones, with some not included. The data hold 200,000 to 250,000 clones, with around 94% observed a single time. Here the sequenced sample was peripheral blood, taken 28 days after the second dose of the MenACWY control vaccine. These receptors came from an adult who received the MenACWY meningococcal vaccine as a control.

This clone was detected only once. This chain joins TRBV9 and TRBJ2-7, with D unclear. Trimming pared 0 bases from V and 3 bases from J, leaving 13 bases between. CDR3 length: 15 amino acids. Looked up from germline, CDR1 is SGDLS and CDR2 is YYNGEE. In DNA form, the CDR3 reads TGTGCCAGCAGCGTAGTACCCGGGTTGGGCTACGAGCAGTACTTC. Protein product: CASSVVPGLGYEQYF.

V is TRBV6-5 and J is TRBJ1-5; D is uncertain. Germline-derived CDR1 and CDR2 are MNHEY and SVGAGI. Trimming cost V 6 bases and J 9 bases, with 18 bases left between them. The CDR3 length is 14 residues. The CDR3 is CASSPVSSLRPQHF. The CDR3 nucleotides read TGTGCCAGCAGCCCCGTTAGTTCTCTGCGGCCCCAGCATTTT.

The chain joins TRBV7-9 to TRBJ2-1; TRBD2 matches 11 bases. Germline loops: CDR1 SEHNR, CDR2 FQNEAQ (reference sequence). After removal of 3 bases from V and 7 bases from J, the junction contained 8 bases not matched to a gene. The CDR3 runs to 16 residues. CDR3 nucleotides: TGTGCCAGCAGCTTTCCAGCTAGCGGGAGGAGGAATGAGCAGTTCTTC. This gives the protein CASSFPASGRRNEQFF.

The chain employs TRBV24-1 and TRBJ2-5; D is unclear. Germline V gene data show CDR1 as KGHDR and CDR2 as SFDVKD. Trimming removed 5 bases at V and 4 bases at J, with 7 bases between. The CDR3 loop spans 12 amino acids. The CDR3 is CATSVSGETQYF. CDR3 DNA sequence: TGTGCCACCAGTGTGTCAGGAGAGACCCAGTACTTC.

V is TRBV25-1 and J is TRBJ2-3; 7 nucleotides align to TRBD1. Germline values: CDR1 MGHDK, CDR2 SYGVNS. The length of the CDR3 is 13 residues. V lost 8 bases to trimming and J lost 5 bases; unmatched junction nucleotides: 7. CDR3 region: CASQQGLGDTQYF. CDR3 nucleotide sequence: TGTGCCAGCCAACAGGGGTTAGGAGATACGCAGTATTTT.

CDR3 in DNA: TGTGCCAGCAGTTACTCGGGGGGTCCCCAAACCTACGAGCAGTACTTC. Amino acid sequence: CASSYSGGPQTYEQYF. The V gene is TRBV6-5, the J gene TRBJ2-7, with a possible D match to TRBD2 (6 bases). Germline assignment: CDR1 MNHEY and CDR2 SVGAGI. This CDR3 has 16 amino acids. V was trimmed by 0 bases and J by 2 bases, leaving 14 bases between them.

This chain links TRBV6-5 with TRBJ1-2, with a tentative D call TRBD1 (5 bases). The germline V gene encodes CDR1 MNHEY and CDR2 SVGAGI. CDR3 length equals 15 residues. V was cut by 4 bases and J by 1 base, with 13 bases left in between. The CDR3 sequence: CASSLTRDVNYGYTF. The CDR3 DNA is TGTGCCAGCAGTTTAACCAGGGATGTTAACTATGGCTACACCTTC.

The chain recombines TRBV15 with TRBJ1-6; D is uncertain. Germline CDR1 LNHNV, CDR2 YYDKDF (reference sequence). This CDR3 is built from 14 residues. Between the trimmed V and J ends, which lost 1 base and 9 bases, there was a span of 10 bases. The CDR3 protein is CATSRGSGSSPLHF. The DNA for the CDR3 is TGTGCCACCAGCAGAGGGTCAGGAAGTTCACCCCTCCACTTT.

The rearrangement uses TRBV14 and TRBJ2-3, with D possibly TRBD1 on 7 matching bases. Germline V lookup: CDR1 SGHDN, CDR2 FVKESK. The CDR3 is made up of 15 amino acids. With 4 bases removed from V and 4 bases from J, the gap between germline ends came to 15 bases. CDR3 bases: TGTGCCAGCAGCCGGAGGGGACAGACTCCAGATACGCAGTATTTT. This gives the protein CASSRRGQTPDTQYF.

The V and J genes are TRBV4-2 and TRBJ2-3; no clear D. This CDR3 comprises 14 residues. The V end lost 0 bases, the J end lost 2 bases, and 6 bases lay between the germline ends. Germline CDR1 and CDR2: LGHNA and YNFKEQ. The CDR3 bases are TGTGCCAGCAGCCAAGATGGGGTCACAGATACGCAGTATTTT. The encoded protein is CASSQDGVTDTQYF.

This chain joins TRBV2 and TRBJ2-3; TRBD1 might be the D (5 bases). Germline lookup yields CDR1 SNHLY and CDR2 FYNNEI. The CDR3 extends over 15 amino acids. Between the trimmed V and J ends, which lost 0 bases and 2 bases, there was a span of 9 bases. The CDR3 region is CASSEAQGFTDTQYF. The CDR3 DNA reads as TGTGCCAGCAGTGAAGCGCAGGGATTCACAGATACGCAGTATTTT.

This rearrangement joins TRBV19 to TRBJ1-1; no definite D call. The ends were cut back, 7 bases at V and 1 base at J, with 16 bases in the middle. CDR1 is LNHDA and CDR2 is SQIVND in the germline V gene (reference sequence). The CDR3 covers 15 residues. The CDR3 bases are TGTGCCAGTACACTGGGTTGGGCCGGGAACACTGAAGCTTTCTTT. This encodes CASTLGWAGNTEAFF.

Only one count was recorded for this clone. The chain uses TRBV21-1 and TRBJ2-7; the DNA was not compared with TRBD1, the D call given in the table. TRBV21-1 is assigned pseudogene status. The CDR3 contains 15 residues. CDR3 in DNA: TGTGCCAGCAGCCAACTAGCGGGACAGGGGGCGTCCCGAAGCTTC. This sequence encodes CASSQLAGQGASRSF.

The sample holds one count of this clone. The chain employs TRBV6-1 and TRBJ1-2; D remains ambiguous. The CDR3 contains 15 residues. Trimming took 0 bases from V and 4 from J, leaving 12 bases between them. CDR1 MNHNS and CDR2 SASEGT come from the germline V gene. CDR3 residues: CASSEAGWDGYGYTF. In DNA, the CDR3 is TGTGCCAGCAGTGAAGCCGGGTGGGATGGCTATGGCTACACCTTC.

The chain is built from TRBV6-1 and TRBJ2-3; no reliable D call. V shed 2 bases and J shed 4 bases, with 1 base lying between them. From germline, CDR1 is MNHNS and CDR2 SASEGT. This CDR3 is built from 11 residues. The CDR3 loop is CASSEPDTQYF. The DNA for the CDR3 is TGTGCCAGCAGTGAACCAGATACGCAGTATTTT.

The J gene is TRBJ2-5, the V gene TRBV7-6; TRBD1 is a possible D gene (6 bases). The CDR3 has 13 residues. V was clipped by 8 bases and J by 6 bases, with 16 bases between them. CDR1 SGHVS and CDR2 FNYEAQ come from the germline V gene. CDR3 region: CASGSQGTQTQYF. In DNA form, the CDR3 reads TGTGCCAGCGGATCTCAGGGGACGCAGACCCAGTACTTC.

The rearrangement links TRBV10-1 to TRBJ1-5; weak D call: TRBD1 (6 bases). The CDR3 covers 15 residues. Germline loops: CDR1 WNHNN, CDR2 SYGVQD (reference sequence). The V end lost 5 bases, the J end lost 0 bases, and 11 bases lay between the germline ends. The CDR3 is CASSRTEYSNQPQHF. The DNA of the CDR3 is TGCGCCAGCAGTAGGACAGAATATAGCAATCAGCCCCAGCATTTT.

This chain joins TRBV5-1 and TRBJ1-1; 10 nucleotides align to TRBD1. V was pared by 4 bases and J by 4 bases, with 4 bases of the junction left unmatched. Germline lookup yields CDR1 SGHRS and CDR2 YFSETQ. This CDR3 spans 14 amino acids. The CDR3 protein is CASSPTGGGTEAFF. The DNA of the CDR3 is TGCGCCAGCAGCCCGACAGGGGGCGGCACTGAAGCTTTCTTT.